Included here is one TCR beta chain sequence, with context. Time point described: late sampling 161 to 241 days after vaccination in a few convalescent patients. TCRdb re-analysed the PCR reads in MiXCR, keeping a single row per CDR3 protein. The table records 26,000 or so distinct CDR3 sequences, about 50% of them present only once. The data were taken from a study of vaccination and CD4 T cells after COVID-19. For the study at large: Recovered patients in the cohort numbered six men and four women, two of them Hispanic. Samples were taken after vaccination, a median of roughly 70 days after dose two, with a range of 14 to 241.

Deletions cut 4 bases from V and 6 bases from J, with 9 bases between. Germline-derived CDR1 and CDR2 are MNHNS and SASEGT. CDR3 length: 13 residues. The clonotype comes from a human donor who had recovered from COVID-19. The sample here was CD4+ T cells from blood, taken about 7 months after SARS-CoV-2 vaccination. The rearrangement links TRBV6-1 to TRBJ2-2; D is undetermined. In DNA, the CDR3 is TGTGCCAGCAGTGTAAGCGTGTCCGGGGAGCTGTTTTTT. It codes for CASSVSVSGELFF.